This record looks at one T cell receptor beta chain sequence and its context. TCRdb passed the RT-PCR reads through MiXCR, listing each CDR3 protein once. The data show about 400,000 distinct CDR3 sequences, 16% seen once. This entry belongs to a study of patients and donors after allogeneic stem cell transplantation. The CDR3 is 17 amino acids. Trimming pared 4 bases from V and 2 bases from J, leaving 20 bases between. Germline V gene data show CDR1 as SGHNT and CDR2 as YYREEE (reference sequence). Material for sequencing was blood, either unsorted or a sorted T cell fraction (not recorded which). The gene calls are TRBV5-4 and TRBJ2-3; maybe TRBD2 (5 bases). The receptor comes from a human donor who was either an allogeneic HSCT recipient or a stem cell or donor lymphocyte infusion donor (not recorded which). It is not recorded whose cells these are; they may come from a transplant donor. This CDR3 is CASSPLVRTSPTDTQYF. The CDR3 bases are TGTGCCAGCAGCCCCCTGGTGCGGACTTCCCCCACAGATACGCAGTATTTT. The full variable domain, its missing parts supplied by reference TRBV5-4 and TRBJ2-3, is ETGVTQSPTHLIKTRGQQVTLRCSSQSGHNTVSWYQQALGQGPQFIFQYYREEENGRGNFPPRFSGLQFPNYSSELNVNALELDDSALYLCASSPLVRTSPTDTQYFGPGTRLTVL.